The rows below give T cell receptor beta chains drawn from one sample of a study of T cell changes during pregnancy in multiple sclerosis. Measured with immunoSEQ multiplex PCR; TCRdb has only the in-frame clones, and not every one. This sample has around 85,000 clones; roughly nine tenths occur once, and the top ten carry around 3.3%. The material sequenced was PBMCs, taken in the first trimester of pregnancy. The receptors shown here come from a female donor in good health, serving as a control in a pregnancy study. Some clones in this sample may be carry-over from other donors' samples. CDR3s include the opening cysteine and the closing phenylalanine or tryptophan. The D gene is left open where the match is weak. For some rows the clone size is stated as once, few or many, or as a class when expanded; others skip it.

>once|TRBJ2-7|.|TRBV30
CAWSRDSYEQYF
TGTGCCTGGAGTCGAGACTCCTACGAGCAGTACTTC
>.|TRBJ2-7|.|TRBV21-1
CASSKPYQEVATEQYF
TGTGCCAGCAGCAAACCTTACCAGGAGGTGGCGACCGAGCAGTACTTC
>.|TRBJ1-1|TRBD1|TRBV27
CASSPYQGGLTFF
TGTGCCAGCAGTCCATACCAGGGGGGTCTAACTTTCTTT
>.|TRBJ2-7|.|TRBV11-2
CASSLGAGRGYEQYF
TGTGCCAGCAGCTTGGGCGCGGGCAGGGGATACGAGCAGTACTTC
>.|TRBJ2-7|TRBD1|TRBV29-1
CSVRDRGPHEQYF
TGCAGCGTCCGGGACAGGGGGCCCCACGAGCAGTACTTC
>.|TRBJ2-7|.|TRBV18
CASSPRPISSYEQYF
TGTGCCAGCTCACCCCGTCCAATTAGCTCCTACGAGCAGTACTTC
>.|TRBJ2-6|TRBD2|TRBV19
CASTNKRGYGANVLTF
TGTGCCAGTACCAATAAGCGGGGGTACGGGGCCAACGTCCTGACTTTC
>.|TRBJ1-3|.|TRBV6-5
CASSSTGRGNTIYF
TGTGCCAGCAGTTCCACAGGGCGAGGAAACACCATATATTTT
>.|TRBJ2-7|.|TRBV7-2
CASSKEGSYEQYF
TGTGCCAGCAGTAAGGAGGGCTCCTACGAGCAGTACTTC
>.|TRBJ2-7|.|TRBV7-3
CASSLDSGGTYEQYF
TGTGCCAGCAGCTTAGATTCCGGCGGGACCTACGAGCAGTACTTC
>.|TRBJ2-1|TRBD2|TRBV5-8
CASSLFGTSGRNEQFF
TGTGCCAGCAGCTTGTTTGGGACTAGCGGGCGGAATGAGCAGTTCTTC
>few|TRBJ2-5|.|TRBV7-9
CASSLTTGGIETQYF
TGTGCCAGCAGCTTAACCACAGGTGGGATTGAGACCCAGTACTTC
>.|TRBJ2-3|.|TRBV2
CASSQLREADTQYF
TGTGCCAGCAGTCAACTCAGGGAGGCGGATACGCAGTATTTT
>.|TRBJ2-3|TRBD1|TRBV9
CASSDRDRQYF
TGTGCCAGCAGCGACCGGGACAGGCAGTATTTT
>.|TRBJ1-1|.|TRBV30
CAWSVQENTEAFF
TGTGCCTGGAGTGTACAAGAGAACACTGAAGCTTTCTTT
>.|TRBJ2-5|.|TRBV12-5
CASGRGGTQYF
TGTGCTAGTGGTCGTGGAGGGACCCAGTACTTC
>.|TRBJ2-2|.|TRBV19
CASSIHRAGELFF
TGTGCCAGTAGTATCCACAGGGCCGGGGAGCTGTTTTTT
>few|TRBJ1-2|TRBD1|TRBV25-1
CASSEGQSYGYTF
TGTGCCAGCAGTGAGGGACAGTCCTATGGCTACACCTTC
>.|TRBJ1-5|TRBD1|TRBV6-4
CASSAKIRTGDVQPQHF
TGTGCCAGCAGTGCTAAGATCAGGACAGGGGATGTTCAGCCCCAGCATTTT